Below, 10 T cell receptor beta chains from the same sample are listed, as sequenced in a study of shared clonotypes between healthy human individuals. TCRdb's copy holds only in-frame clones and misses some; the assay was immunoSEQ multiplex PCR. The repertoire holds fewer than 550,000 clones, with over 75% as singletons. Sequences were obtained from PBMCs. These receptor sequences come from a woman in her thirties or forties in good health. Some clones in this sample may be carry-over from other donors' samples.

This chain joins TRBV27 and TRBJ2-5; a weak D match, TRBD2 (6 bases). Germline V gives CDR1 MNHEY, CDR2 SMNVEV (reference sequence). V was clipped by 6 bases and J by 4 bases, with 18 bases between them. This CDR3 comprises 15 residues. In nucleotides, the CDR3 is TGTGCCAGCAGCCTGAGCGGGTTCGAGGGAGAGACCCAGTACTTC. It is translated as CASSLSGFEGETQYF.

The rearrangement links TRBV2 to TRBJ2-3, with 9 bases matching TRBD2. Trimming at V came to 5 bases and at J to 6 bases, leaving 6 bases not matched to a gene. The length of the CDR3 is 14 residues. Germline V gene data show CDR1 as SNHLY and CDR2 as FYNNEI. The CDR3 nucleotides are TGTGCCAGCAGTAGACTAGCGGAGGGGGATACGCAGTATTTT. This sequence encodes CASSRLAEGDTQYF.

The chain is built from TRBV5-6 and TRBJ2-5; a weak D match, TRBD1 (5 bases). The CDR3 totals 15 residues. V lost 0 bases, J lost 0 bases, and 9 bases lay in between. Germline V gene lookup returns CDR1 SGHDT and CDR2 YYEEEE. The CDR3 protein is CASSLEDINQETQYF. The CDR3 DNA reads as TGTGCCAGCAGCTTGGAGGACATAAACCAAGAGACCCAGTACTTC. The entire variable domain, with the rest obtained from reference TRBV5-6 and TRBJ2-5, is as follows: DAGVTQSPTHLIKTRGQQVTLRCSPKSGHDTVSWYQQALGQGPQFIFQYYEEEERQRGNFPDRFSGHQFPNYSSELNVNALLLGDSALYLCASSLEDINQETQYFGPGTRLLVL.

CDR3 coding DNA: TGTGCCAGCTCACCCGGAACAGGGCGCTATGGCTACACCTTC. Translating gives CASSPGTGRYGYTF. V usage is TRBV18 and J usage is TRBJ1-2; TRBD1 might be the D (6 bases). V was trimmed by 3 bases and J by 4 bases, leaving 12 bases between them. The CDR3 length is 14 residues. Germline-derived CDR1 and CDR2 are KGHSH and LQKENI. The whole variable domain, filled in from reference TRBV18 and TRBJ1-2, reads NAGVMQNPRHLVRRRGQEARLRCSPMKGHSHVYWYRQLPEEGLKFMVYLQKENIIDESGMPKERFSAEFPKEGPSILRIQQVVRGDSAAYFCASSPGTGRYGYTFGSGTRLTVV.

The J gene is TRBJ2-1, the V gene TRBV7-8, with unresolved D. The germline V gene has CDR1 SGHVS and CDR2 FQNEAQ. Trimming left V 0 bases short and J 9 bases short, with 3 bases between. This CDR3 comprises 11 residues. In DNA form, the CDR3 reads TGTGCCAGCAGCTTAGCTACTGAGCAGTTCTTC. Encoded protein: CASSLATEQFF.

The genes are TRBV28 and TRBJ1-5, with a weak D call TRBD1 (5 bases). CDR1 and CDR2 from the germline V gene are MDHEN and SYDVKM. The CDR3 loop spans 13 amino acids. Trimming cost V 2 bases and J 6 bases, with 8 bases left between them. DNA of the CDR3: TGTGCCAGCAGTTTACTAGGGGCTCAGCCCCAGCATTTT. Translating it yields CASSLLGAQPQHF.

This chain joins TRBV5-6 and TRBJ1-2; D is uncertain. This CDR3 spans 12 amino acids. Trimming stripped 4 bases from V and 4 bases from J, with 8 bases between. Germline CDR1 is SGHDT and CDR2 is YYEEEE. The chain's CDR3 is CASSTGAYGYTF. The CDR3 region has the DNA TGTGCCAGCAGCACCGGTGCCTATGGCTACACCTTC.

This chain joins TRBV11-3 and TRBJ2-2; D is unresolved. The CDR3 has 14 residues. Germline CDR1 reads SGHNT; CDR2 reads YENEEA. Between the trimmed V and J ends, which lost 5 bases and 3 bases, there was a span of 10 bases. The CDR3, as DNA: TGTGCCAGCAGCATGTGGACGGACACCGGGGAGCTGTTTTTT. This encodes CASSMWTDTGELFF.

CDR3 DNA: TGTGCCAGCAGCTCTGGCCCAGGACAGGATAATGAAAAACTGTTTTTT. This sequence encodes CASSSGPGQDNEKLFF. The chain uses TRBV5-6 and TRBJ1-4; TRBD1 agrees at 7 bases. Unmatched junction bases numbered 9, after V lost 3 bases and J lost 4 bases. The CDR3 length is 16 residues. Germline CDR1 and CDR2: SGHDT and YYEEEE.

The table lists this clone with many counts. The chain employs TRBV7-2 and TRBJ2-1; 8 nucleotides match TRBD1. The J segment lost 5 bases and the V segment lost 6 bases, leaving 6 bases of the junction unmatched. The germline V gene has CDR1 SGHTA and CDR2 FQGNSA. The CDR3 has 14 residues. The DNA for the CDR3 is TGTGCCAGCAGGAGGACAGGGTCCCACAATGAGCAGTTCTTC. Protein sequence: CASRRTGSHNEQFF.